This T cell receptor beta chain was recorded in a study of molecular identifiers for immune sequencing clone quantification. This clonotype was counted only a few times. Each CDR3 protein gets one entry after TCRdb re-called the PCR reads with MiXCR. The table has a few hundred thousand distinct CDR3 sequences, 20% to 25% seen once. Germline trimming cut 5 bases from V and 5 bases from J; bases unmatched to any gene: 9. Germline-derived CDR1 and CDR2 are LGHDT and YNNKEL (reference sequence). The CDR3 sequence is 17 residues long. J is TRBJ2-3 and V is TRBV3-1; 14 nucleotides agree with TRBD2. The sequencing input was naive CD8+ T cells from blood, with Jurkat cell RNA spiked in. Subset denoted: FACS-sorted CD8+CD4-CCR7+CD45RA+ naive T cells. This TCR came from a human donor in good health. Some libraries in this study had Jurkat cell RNA spiked in. The CDR3 DNA reads TGTGCCAGCAGCAGCGGGACTAGCGGGAGTTATCAAGATACGCAGTATTTT. Translating it yields CASSSGTSGSYQDTQYF.